The 20 T cell receptor beta chains given below trace back to one sample, sequenced in a study of radiation and T cells in renal cell carcinoma. Time point meaning: blood 2 weeks post-SBRT. The treatment: 15 Gy SBRT to primary tumor, nephrectomy 4 weeks later. Only in-frame clones appear in the TCRdb table, and some are missing; sequencing was by immunoSEQ multiplex PCR. Of some 120,000 clones in the sample, around four fifths were seen once. The sequencing here drew on blood, taken from a patient whose treatment included radiotherapy and nephrectomy. Receptors originate from a woman aged 55-70 years with renal cell carcinoma.

The CDR3 nucleotides read TGTGCCAGCAGCGTAGGCGGGGGCCTCTCCGAGACCCAGTACTTC. Its translation: CASSVGGGLSETQYF. V is TRBV9 and J is TRBJ2-5; maybe TRBD2 (7 bases). The germline gives CDR1 SGDLS, CDR2 YYNGEE. Trimming cost V 0 bases and J 5 bases, with 14 bases left between them. The CDR3 is 15 amino acids.

The chain combines TRBV9 with TRBJ2-5; 7 bases match TRBD2. V was pared by 3 bases and J by 5 bases, with 13 bases of the junction left unmatched. The germline V gene has CDR1 SGDLS and CDR2 YYNGEE. The CDR3 is 16 residues long. The CDR3 sequence: CASSAAPAAGRETQYF. As DNA, the CDR3 is TGTGCCAGCAGCGCAGCTCCGGCCGCCGGGAGGGAGACCCAGTACTTC.

This chain connects TRBV5-1 to TRBJ2-5, with D possibly called TRBD1 or TRBD2 (6 bases each). The V gene lost 0 bases and the J gene lost 2 bases, with 17 bases spanning the gap. This CDR3 is built from 17 residues. Germline V gives CDR1 SGHRS, CDR2 YFSETQ. DNA of the CDR3: TGCGCCAGCAGCTTGGGTGGGGGGCACCTTAAACAAGAGACCCAGTACTTC. Translation: CASSLGGGHLKQETQYF.

The J gene is TRBJ2-7, the V gene TRBV6-5, with 13 bases lining up with TRBD2. The CDR3 extends over 15 amino acids. Trimming cost V 5 bases and J 2 bases; bases outside gene matches: 3. Germline CDR1 reads MNHEY; CDR2 reads SVGAGI. CDR3 bases: TGTGCCAGCAGTCGGACTAGCGGGGGACCCTACGAGCAGTACTTC. Translating gives CASSRTSGGPYEQYF.

The rearrangement joins TRBV19 to TRBJ1-3; 10 positions match TRBD1. Looked up from germline, CDR1 is LNHDA and CDR2 is SQIVND (reference sequence). Trimming at V came to 7 bases and at J to 3 bases, leaving 6 bases not matched to a gene. This CDR3 is built from 15 residues. CDR3 protein: CASTSDRGNGNTIYF. Written as DNA, the CDR3 is TGTGCCAGTACCTCGGACAGGGGGAATGGAAACACCATATATTTT.

The chain employs TRBV11-2 and TRBJ2-5, with D perhaps TRBD1 or TRBD2 (5 bases each). Germline CDR1 is SGHAT and CDR2 is FQNNGV. V was shortened by 2 bases and J by 5 bases, with 21 bases between the two germline ends. CDR3 length: 17 amino acids. CDR3 coding DNA: TGTGCCAGCAGCTTACCGAGGGGTAAGGTCTGGTGGGAGACCCAGTACTTC. Protein product: CASSLPRGKVWWETQYF.

The chain recombines TRBV5-1 with TRBJ2-2; D might be TRBD2 (6 bases). The germline V and J ends were trimmed by 4 bases and 5 bases, with 21 bases remaining between them. The CDR3 totals 17 residues. CDR1 is SGHRS, CDR2 YFSETQ, per germline. DNA of the CDR3: TGCGCCAGCAGCCCTTGGGGGGATAGCCTCAGTACCGGGGAGCTGTTTTTT. It codes for CASSPWGDSLSTGELFF.

This chain uses TRBV7-9 with TRBJ2-3; 11 positions match TRBD2. Germline CDR1 is SEHNR and CDR2 is FQNEAQ (reference sequence). The V gene end was trimmed by 3 bases and the J gene end by 7 bases; junction bases not matched to a gene: 9. The CDR3 loop spans 16 amino acids. In DNA form, the CDR3 reads TGTGCCAGCAGCTTGGGCCTAGCGGGGGGCGAATATACGCAGTATTTT. Protein: CASSLGLAGGEYTQYF.

The V call is TRBV6-5, the J call TRBJ2-7; no clear D. V lost 6 bases to trimming and J lost 0 bases, with 12 bases between them. CDR1 is MNHEY, CDR2 SVGAGI, per germline. The CDR3 consists of 14 residues. The CDR3 loop reads CASRTTLSSYEQYF. CDR3 nucleotides: TGTGCCAGCAGGACGACGCTGAGCTCCTACGAGCAGTACTTC.

The gene calls are TRBV10-3 and TRBJ2-7; the match to TRBD2 covers 11 bases. CDR1 is ENHRY, CDR2 SYGVKD, per germline. The CDR3 is made up of 16 amino acids. Losses at the gene ends were 3 bases for V and 5 bases for J; bases not matched to a gene: 9. The CDR3 DNA reads TGTGCCATCAGTGAATCGATAGCGGGAGGGCCGGACGAGCAGTACTTC. Translating gives CAISESIAGGPDEQYF.

J is TRBJ1-2 and V is TRBV10-1; no clear D. Deletions cut 1 base from V and 6 bases from J, with 18 bases between. CDR1 WNHNN and CDR2 SYGVQD come from the germline V gene (reference sequence). This CDR3 contains 16 residues. The CDR3 DNA reads as TGCGCCAGCAGTGAGTACCGGCGCAGTGCTGGGCATGGCTACACCTTC. This sequence encodes CASSEYRRSAGHGYTF.

The chain links TRBV4-1 to TRBJ2-3, with D unclear. CDR1 and CDR2 (germline): MGHRA, YSYEKL. Trimming took 2 bases from V and 0 from J, leaving 9 bases between them. The CDR3 covers 15 residues. For the CDR3, the DNA is TGCGCCAGCAGCCAACAGCCAGCGAGCACAGATACGCAGTATTTT. It translates to CASSQQPASTDTQYF.

V is TRBV19 and J is TRBJ1-1, with a tentative D call TRBD1 (6 bases). V lost 6 bases, J lost 0 bases, and 11 bases lay in between. CDR3 length: 14 residues. Germline values: CDR1 LNHDA, CDR2 SQIVND (reference sequence). CDR3 sequence: CASSQQGLNTEAFF. The CDR3 coding sequence is TGTGCCAGTAGCCAACAGGGTTTGAACACTGAAGCTTTCTTT.

The genes are TRBV19 and TRBJ1-6, with unresolved D. Germline-derived CDR1 and CDR2 are LNHDA and SQIVND (reference sequence). Trimming cost V 4 bases and J 10 bases, with 14 bases left between them. The CDR3 loop spans 14 amino acids. The CDR3: CASSNMRGGSPLHF. The CDR3 nucleotides read TGTGCCAGTAGTAACATGCGGGGAGGATCACCCCTCCACTTT.

The chain recombines TRBV2 with TRBJ1-2; D perhaps matches TRBD1 (5 bases). Germline loops: CDR1 SNHLY, CDR2 FYNNEI. Trimming shortened V by 7 bases and J by 6 bases, and 15 bases separated the two germline ends. The CDR3 loop spans 13 amino acids. The CDR3 DNA reads as TGTGCCAGCAATAGGTGGGGGGAGCATGGCTACACCTTC. Its protein is CASNRWGEHGYTF.

The chain recombines TRBV19 with TRBJ2-5; TRBD1 might be the D (5 bases). The CDR3 is made up of 13 amino acids. V was cut by 8 bases and J by 7 bases, with 17 bases left in between. Germline CDR1 reads LNHDA; CDR2 reads SQIVND (reference sequence). The CDR3 here is CASGPTGGGTQYF. The CDR3 nucleotides are TGTGCCAGTGGACCAACAGGTGGCGGGACCCAGTACTTC.

V is TRBV19 and J is TRBJ1-1; tentative D call: TRBD1 (6 bases). The V gene lost 7 bases and the J gene lost 3 bases, with 15 bases spanning the gap. Germline V gene lookup returns CDR1 LNHDA and CDR2 SQIVND (reference sequence). This CDR3 has 14 amino acids. CDR3 loop: CASIRTGLHTEAFF. The CDR3, as DNA: TGTGCCAGTATTCGAACAGGGCTTCACACTGAAGCTTTCTTT.

The chain employs TRBV5-1 and TRBJ1-1, with D possibly TRBD1 on 6 matching bases. From germline, CDR1 is SGHRS and CDR2 YFSETQ. This CDR3 contains 16 residues. V gave up 0 bases and J gave up 1 base, with 13 bases separating them. CDR3 amino acids: CASSLVGGQSNTEAFF. CDR3 nucleotides: TGCGCCAGCAGCTTGGTGGGGGGCCAATCGAACACTGAAGCTTTCTTT.

This clone was observed a handful of times. The V and J genes are TRBV6-6 and TRBJ1-5; TRBD1 is a possible D gene (5 bases). The CDR3 has 13 residues. Trimming shortened V by 7 bases and J by 4 bases, and 11 bases separated the two germline ends. Germline V CDR1 and CDR2: MNHNY, SVGAGI (reference sequence). The CDR3 loop is CASTEWGNQPQHF. In nucleotides, the CDR3 is TGTGCCAGCACTGAGTGGGGGAATCAGCCCCAGCATTTT.

This clone was observed a few times. Since no conserved phenylalanine or tryptophan closes the CDR3, a read error is the likely cause. Because the CDR3's place on the DNA is in doubt, the DNA is left out and the CDR3 is given as listed by TCRdb. The chain is built from TRBV6-5 and TRBJ1-1. Germline CDR1 is MNHEY and CDR2 is SVGAGI. The CDR3 spans 11 amino acids, including both terminal residues. The CDR3 loop is CASIFGGSGIV.